This T cell receptor beta chain appears in the sequencing data of a study of T cell responses to AZD1222 COVID-19 vaccine. Study outcomes and limitations: Reportedly, close to half of spike-specific TCRs are directed against unmutated variant regions. Donors in the cohort were predominantly white British and more often female, and clonal diversity was possibly underestimated. With dominance at 160-218 and 743-854, vaccine-associated CD4 TCRs spanned spike.

Libraries were prepared by immunoSEQ multiplex PCR; TCRdb keeps only in-frame clonotypes and omits some of them. Among tens of thousands of clones listed, roughly 89% were seen once. In the case of this clone: What it recognizes is unknown.

This sequence was found in an adult who received the AZD1222 COVID-19 vaccine. The sequenced sample was peripheral blood, obtained 28 days after the second AZD1222 dose.

The CDR3 coding sequence is TGCGCCAGCAGCCAGCCGGGACTCAGGCGAAACACCATATATTTT. This translates into CASSQPGLRRNTIYF. The chain has TRBV4-1 and TRBJ1-3; tentative D call: TRBD1 (5 bases). The ends were cut back, 3 bases at V and 5 bases at J, with 14 bases in the middle. Germline values: CDR1 MGHRA, CDR2 YSYEKL. The CDR3 spans 15 residues.